A selection of T cell receptor beta chains follows, all from one sample in a study of CD8 T cells in ankylosing spondylitis. TCRdb re-analysed the 5' RACE reads in MiXCR, keeping a single row per CDR3 protein. The table includes around 490,000 distinct CDR3 sequences, 5.3% detected once. The specimen sequenced was blood, either unsorted or a sorted T cell fraction (not recorded which). The receptor source for this set is a male donor with ankylosing spondylitis. Each CDR3 is given with its conserved first and last residue.

TRBJ2-5 TRBV6-2/TRBV6-3 CASQAGNQETQYF
TRBJ2-3 TRBV5-5 CASSRRSASTDTQYF
TRBJ1-1 TRBV20-1 CSDRGIANTEAFF
TRBJ2-7 TRBV20-1 CSHTRGDEQYF
TRBJ2-5 TRBV29-1 CSVDSGGETQYF
TRBJ1-6 TRBV30 CAWSVLGLGNSPLHF
TRBJ2-7 TRBV9 CASSVLGGQGIYEQYF
TRBJ1-1 TRBV20-1 CSAKSGLSVNTEAFF
TRBJ2-3 TRBV4-3 CASSQDPGHISTDTQYF
TRBJ1-2 TRBV5-1 CASSFPDRSYTF
TRBJ2-7 TRBV5-1 CASSSDGSAYEQYF
TRBJ2-2 TRBV12-3/TRBV12-4 CASSDVTGSTGELFF
TRBJ2-5 TRBV12-3/TRBV12-4 CASSPQTGSETQYF
TRBJ2-7 TRBV28 CASRVEYSSYEQYF
TRBJ2-3 TRBV28 CASSPWDQGPGTQYF
TRBJ2-7 TRBV20-1 CSAGAAGGRAPEQYF
TRBJ2-1 TRBV4-3 CASSQTTFHEQFF
TRBJ2-7 TRBV21-1 CASSKRKQRSYEQYF
TRBJ2-5 TRBV11-2 CASSLLKRTDIRETQYF
TRBJ2-3 TRBV29-1 CSVDNRGRETDTQYF
TRBJ2-1 TRBV20-1 CSATTSGSYNEQFF